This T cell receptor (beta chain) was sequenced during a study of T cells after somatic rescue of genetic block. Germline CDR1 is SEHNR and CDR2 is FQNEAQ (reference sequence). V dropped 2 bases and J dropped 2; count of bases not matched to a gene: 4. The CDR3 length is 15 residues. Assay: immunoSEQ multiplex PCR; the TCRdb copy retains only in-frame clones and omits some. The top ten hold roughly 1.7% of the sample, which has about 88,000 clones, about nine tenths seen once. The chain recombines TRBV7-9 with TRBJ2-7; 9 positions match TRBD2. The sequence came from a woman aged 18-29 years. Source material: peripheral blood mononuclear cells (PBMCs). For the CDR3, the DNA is TGTGCCAGCAGCTTAAAAGCGGGAGGCACCTACGAGCAGTACTTC. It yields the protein CASSLKAGGTYEQYF.